Reported below is one TCR beta chain. Here immunoSEQ multiplex PCR was the method, and the copy in TCRdb shows in-frame clones only, minus some. The data hold 30,000 to 40,000 clones, with about 89% observed a single time. The data are from a study of OX40 agonist ivuxolimab in advanced cancers. The germline V and J ends were trimmed by 3 bases and 8 bases, with 10 bases remaining between them. Germline CDR1 ENHRY, CDR2 SYGVKD. The CDR3 length is 12 residues. This chain links TRBV10-3 with TRBJ1-1; TRBD1 is a possible D gene (5 bases). Material: CD4+ or CD8+ T cells sorted from blood, obtained in a trial of the OX40 agonist ivuxolimab. The sequence was obtained from an adult with an advanced solid tumor such as melanoma, head and neck, liver or kidney cancer. The CDR3 DNA follows: TGTGCCATCAGTGACCTAGCAGGGGAAGCTTTCTTT. Translating gives CAISDLAGEAFF.